A selection of T cell receptor beta chains follows, all from one sample in a study of blood T cells in healthy people across ages. Using its own MiXCR run on the 5' RACE reads, TCRdb lists one record per CDR3 protein. The sample holds 600,000 to 1,000,000 distinct CDR3 sequences; roughly 50% are singletons and the top ten take about 20%. The specimen sequenced was blood. These receptors originate from a man aged 25 to 45 in good health. Both conserved end residues are part of each CDR3. Each record gives: CDR3 protein, J gene, V gene, clone size. The size field is filled for only some rows; it gives once, few, many or a size class.

cdr3_aa: CASSYYGTAQETQYF
j_call: TRBJ2-5
v_call: TRBV6-5
clone_size: few

cdr3_aa: CASSGWAGSDNEQFF
j_call: TRBJ2-1
v_call: TRBV2
clone_size: many

cdr3_aa: CASSLGWNNEQYF
j_call: .
v_call: TRBV7-6
clone_size: .

cdr3_aa: CASSELWQSFEELFF
j_call: TRBJ1-4
v_call: TRBV6-1
clone_size: .

cdr3_aa: CASSQSGTDTQYF
j_call: TRBJ2-3
v_call: TRBV3-1
clone_size: .

cdr3_aa: CASSWTRETQYF
j_call: TRBJ2-5
v_call: TRBV6-2/TRBV6-3
clone_size: .

cdr3_aa: CASRSDRAQETQYF
j_call: TRBJ2-5
v_call: TRBV12-3/TRBV12-4
clone_size: .

cdr3_aa: CASSQDGTYNEQFF
j_call: TRBJ2-1
v_call: TRBV3-1
clone_size: .

cdr3_aa: CAWSVMPDRNNQPQHF
j_call: TRBJ1-5
v_call: TRBV30
clone_size: .

cdr3_aa: CASSAAAGGPREQFF
j_call: TRBJ2-1
v_call: TRBV5-6
clone_size: .

cdr3_aa: CATSSTGRGVQPQHF
j_call: TRBJ1-5
v_call: TRBV15
clone_size: .

cdr3_aa: CASSPEHGTGELFF
j_call: TRBJ2-2
v_call: TRBV27
clone_size: .

cdr3_aa: CASSYDQIRRSADYGYTF
j_call: TRBJ1-2
v_call: TRBV6-2/TRBV6-3
clone_size: .

cdr3_aa: CASSGGGLAPGDTQYF
j_call: TRBJ2-3
v_call: TRBV28
clone_size: .

cdr3_aa: CSASVSGVKETQYF
j_call: TRBJ2-5
v_call: TRBV20-1
clone_size: few

cdr3_aa: CASSQLPTNEKLFF
j_call: TRBJ1-4
v_call: TRBV28
clone_size: .

cdr3_aa: CSARDLLASGGAYTDTQYF
j_call: TRBJ2-3
v_call: TRBV20-1
clone_size: once

cdr3_aa: CASSQAAVRETQYF
j_call: TRBJ2-5
v_call: TRBV3-1
clone_size: .

cdr3_aa: CASSPQQTSTDTQYF
j_call: TRBJ2-3
v_call: TRBV7-9
clone_size: .

cdr3_aa: CASSNPFGGGGSSYEQYF
j_call: TRBJ2-7
v_call: TRBV7-2
clone_size: few

cdr3_aa: CASSTLGTSTDTQYF
j_call: TRBJ2-3
v_call: TRBV2
clone_size: .

cdr3_aa: CASRRWQVETDTQYF
j_call: TRBJ2-3
v_call: TRBV7-2
clone_size: .

cdr3_aa: CSVRGTGAYEQYF
j_call: TRBJ2-7
v_call: TRBV29-1
clone_size: .

cdr3_aa: CASGIGSRTDTQYF
j_call: TRBJ2-3
v_call: TRBV28
clone_size: .

cdr3_aa: CASSLGPTEAFF
j_call: TRBJ1-1
v_call: TRBV7-2
clone_size: few

cdr3_aa: CASSEAPEAYSNQPQHF
j_call: TRBJ1-5
v_call: TRBV25-1
clone_size: .

cdr3_aa: CASSLAEGQETQYF
j_call: TRBJ2-5
v_call: TRBV5-1
clone_size: .

cdr3_aa: CASSIGLAGNQETQYF
j_call: TRBJ2-5
v_call: TRBV11-1
clone_size: .

cdr3_aa: CASGLNSEGETQYF
j_call: TRBJ2-5
v_call: TRBV12-5
clone_size: few

cdr3_aa: CASSQVSRPSTSSGANVLTF
j_call: TRBJ2-6
v_call: TRBV4-2
clone_size: few

cdr3_aa: CASSFRLAGINNEQFF
j_call: TRBJ2-1
v_call: TRBV7-8
clone_size: few

cdr3_aa: CASSRGASSNYEQYF
j_call: .
v_call: TRBV18
clone_size: .

cdr3_aa: CASSDLGAGGTDTQYF
j_call: TRBJ2-3
v_call: TRBV5-1
clone_size: .

cdr3_aa: CASSPKNPYYGYTF
j_call: TRBJ1-2
v_call: TRBV6-5
clone_size: .

cdr3_aa: CASSLEGGRRDYGYTF
j_call: TRBJ1-2
v_call: TRBV7-2
clone_size: .

cdr3_aa: CSASPEREGTGGYTF
j_call: TRBJ1-2
v_call: TRBV20-1
clone_size: .

cdr3_aa: CASSSRPTSARNEQFF
j_call: TRBJ2-1
v_call: TRBV11-1
clone_size: .

cdr3_aa: CSAPRPASEWNTQYF
j_call: TRBJ2-3
v_call: TRBV20-1
clone_size: .

cdr3_aa: CASSQETFGGGAEDTQYF
j_call: TRBJ2-3
v_call: TRBV3-1
clone_size: .

cdr3_aa: CASSASPRTTVSDTQYF
j_call: TRBJ2-3
v_call: TRBV12-3/TRBV12-4
clone_size: .

cdr3_aa: CASSFGPHHVYF
j_call: TRBJ2-4
v_call: TRBV28
clone_size: .

cdr3_aa: CASSPPTGRSYNEQFF
j_call: TRBJ2-1
v_call: TRBV9
clone_size: .

cdr3_aa: CASSPLAAGPHEQYF
j_call: TRBJ2-7
v_call: TRBV7-9
clone_size: .